The entry below describes one T cell receptor (beta chain). Its antigen is not yet known. No base quality information exists; no much larger clone differs at one position. CD8 naive samples were obtained by positive selection for CCR7 among CD45RO-negative cells, yielding a CD45RA+CCR7+ population from which TemRA cells were excluded. The donors were healthy, HIV-negative adults with no recently reported acute infections or vaccinations. All donors were Caucasian adults living in Nashville, Tennessee, USA. Blood was collected by leukapheresis, and PBMCs were isolated by Ficoll-Histopaque density gradient centrifugation and then cryopreserved in liquid nitrogen vapor phase. Analytical flow cytometry was used to check the purity and quantity of every magnetically sorted T cell population. Each sorted fraction had its genomic DNA isolated and then quantified by UV absorbance on a Nanodrop 2000c. TCR CDR3 regions were amplified from genomic DNA by multiplex PCR using the deep immunoSEQ assay. Extracted genomic DNA from each cell subset was distributed evenly across all wells of several immunoSEQ 96-well plates, and each plate was treated as a replicate. For sorted subsets, roughly 0.2 ug genomic DNA, equal to tens of thousands of T cell genomes, was loaded into each replicate PCR. The purified libraries were quantified using a Qubit 3.0 fluorometer, sized with a Bioanalyzer 2100, and then quantified again using the KAPA Library Quantification kit. Each immunoSEQ 96-well plate was sequenced on its own single-read 150-cycle Illumina NextSeq 550 flow cell. The authors processed their data as follows. Because the immunoSEQ output included only junctional sequences and no quality scores, the filtering could not be the same as the filtering used for full-length reads. Sequences were annotated with PyIR, a Python wrapper for IgBLAST v1.9, and V/J genes and CDR3 were assigned using IMGT germline references. Reads were removed for weak V/J assignments (E-value above 1e-6), missing CDR3, stop codons, out-of-frame junctions, or ambiguous translated residues. V3J clonotypes were defined by identical inferred V gene, J gene, and CDR3 amino acid sequence. To compute the percentage overlap between repertoires, the number of shared unique clonotypes was divided by the size of the smaller repertoire. RTK rarefaction, the Chao1 estimator, and Recon v2.1 estimates of unobserved clonotypes were used to assess repertoire richness. OLGA was used to compute generation probabilities for all TCRbeta clonotypes that the gDNA method yielded from a handful of donors. TCRdb carries this immuneACCESS record with in-frame sequences only. Its versions omit some clonotypes, under half of them owing to an unresolved V gene in the studies checked, with the rest unexplained. The DNA gave D and trimming, while V, J and clone size come from that table. The sample records hundreds of thousands of clones, about 91% of which are singletons. The ten largest clones capture approximately 25% of the sample.

This sample stems from a study of shared clonotypes between healthy human individuals (dated by TCRdb to 2019 to 2021). Turning to the overall study: Two women and a few men aged 18 to 49 years were included in the cohort. For each donor, CD4 naive and CD4 memory were each given three plates, CD8 naive was given two plates, and CD8 memory was given one plate. Leukapheresis yielded between about 0.94 and 8.9 billion PBMCs per donor. Blood TCR repertoires of four to six healthy adults were deeply sequenced to estimate repertoire size and the extent of clonotype sharing between individuals. Libraries were prepared and TCR repertoires were sequenced by different laboratories using diverse techniques, in order to increase sequencing depth and limit assay-specific biases. What the authors observed across the whole study: Sampling was restricted to blood, and TCR repertoires in tissues likely differ from the TCR repertoires found in blood. Pairwise subsampling indicated that sequencing depth was expected to affect the degree of clonotype sharing among donors. When a handful of donors were compared, the shared fraction of clonotypes was 5% to 6.5% for naive CD4, approximately 3.3% for naive CD8, more than 2% for memory CD4, and less than 0.5% for memory CD8. Because the study included a small number of donors, the genetic and exposure-history diversity represented was limited. Compared with non-shared clonotypes, the clonotypes found in all four sorted-subset donors had higher generation probabilities. Even with the large sequencing depth, rarefaction of the sorted-subset datasets indicated that sequencing was incomplete. Naive subsets generally had larger estimated clonotype richness than memory subsets.

CDR1 and CDR2, per the germline V gene, are SGHRS and YFSETQ. V loses 3 bases, J loses 5 bases, and the germline ends lie 23 bases apart. From cysteine to phenylalanine, the CDR3 is 18 amino acids long. Of the read, only the CDR3 DNA is kept; its 54 bases are in frame from base 1. The sequence joins TRBV5-1 to TRBJ1-4; too little of a D gene remains to name it. The TCR originated in a man aged 25 to 40 in good health. Sequenced input: naive CD8+ T cells sorted from blood. Per the publication, the cell subset or site label means: CD45RA+CCR7+. The CDR3 region: CASSWAARTEGLNEKLFF. The sequenced DNA is TGCGCCAGCAGCTGGGCAGCCAGAACCGAGGGATTAAATGAAAAACTGTTTTTT. The full variable domain, with segments outside the CDR3 supplied by the reference TRBV5-1 and TRBJ1-4 proteins, appears as KAGVTQTPRYLIKTRGQQVTLSCSPISGHRSVSWYQQTPGQGLQFLFEYFSETQRNKGNFPGRFSGRQFSNSRSEMNVSTLELGDSALYLCASSWAARTEGLNEKLFFGSGTQLSVL.